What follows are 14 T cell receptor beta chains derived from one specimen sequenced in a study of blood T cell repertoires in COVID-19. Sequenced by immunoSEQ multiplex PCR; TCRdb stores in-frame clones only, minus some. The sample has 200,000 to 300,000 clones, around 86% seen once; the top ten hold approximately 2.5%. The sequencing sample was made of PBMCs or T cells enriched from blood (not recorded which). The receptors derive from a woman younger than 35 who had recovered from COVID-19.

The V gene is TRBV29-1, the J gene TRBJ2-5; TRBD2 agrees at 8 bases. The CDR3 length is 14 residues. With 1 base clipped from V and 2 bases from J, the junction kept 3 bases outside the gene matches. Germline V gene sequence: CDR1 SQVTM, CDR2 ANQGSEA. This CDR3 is CSVEGTSSQETQYF. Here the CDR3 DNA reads TGCAGCGTTGAAGGGACTAGCTCTCAAGAGACCCAGTACTTC.

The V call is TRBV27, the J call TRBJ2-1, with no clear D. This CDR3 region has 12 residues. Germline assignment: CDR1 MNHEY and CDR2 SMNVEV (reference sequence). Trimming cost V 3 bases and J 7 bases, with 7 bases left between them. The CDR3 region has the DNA TGTGCCAGCAGTTTCGAGTCGAATGAGCAGTTCTTC. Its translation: CASSFESNEQFF.

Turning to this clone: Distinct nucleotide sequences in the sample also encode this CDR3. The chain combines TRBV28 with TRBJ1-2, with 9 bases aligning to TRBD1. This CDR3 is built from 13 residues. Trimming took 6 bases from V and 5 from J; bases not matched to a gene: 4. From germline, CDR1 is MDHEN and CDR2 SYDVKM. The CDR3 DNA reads TGTGCCAGCAGCTTGACAGGGGGTTATGGCTACACCTTC. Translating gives CASSLTGGYGYTF.

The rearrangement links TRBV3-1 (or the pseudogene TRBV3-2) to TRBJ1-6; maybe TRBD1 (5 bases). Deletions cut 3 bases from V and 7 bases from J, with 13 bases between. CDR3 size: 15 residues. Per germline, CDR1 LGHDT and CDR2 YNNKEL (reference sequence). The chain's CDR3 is CASSHQGGGNSPLHF. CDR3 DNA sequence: TGTGCCAGCAGCCACCAGGGCGGTGGGAATTCACCCCTCCACTTT.

The CDR3 here is CASSSRTVATNEKLFF. DNA of the CDR3: TGTGCCAGCAGCTCTAGGACAGTTGCAACTAATGAAAAACTGTTTTTT. The chain recombines TRBV21-1 with TRBJ1-4; whether TRBD1, the table's D call, matches the DNA was not checked. TRBV21-1 is classified as a pseudogene. The CDR3 extends over 16 amino acids.

CDR3 amino acids: CASSPGLAGGSEQYF. CDR3 bases: TGTGCCAGCAGCCCGGGACTAGCGGGGGGTAGTGAGCAGTACTTC. This rearrangement joins TRBV3-1 (or the pseudogene TRBV3-2) to TRBJ2-7; 15 nucleotides line up with TRBD2. Germline-derived CDR1 and CDR2 are LGHDT and YNNKEL (reference sequence). The CDR3 is made up of 15 amino acids. Trimming at V came to 4 bases and at J to 7 bases, leaving 5 bases not matched to a gene.

CDR3 in DNA: TGTGCCAGTAGCCTTCCGGGACAGGGGGCTGGAAACACCATATATTTT. Amino acid sequence: CASSLPGQGAGNTIYF. The V and J genes are TRBV19 and TRBJ1-3; 11 bases are shared with TRBD1. The CDR3 loop spans 16 amino acids. Trimming at V came to 6 bases and at J to 2 bases, leaving 6 bases not matched to a gene. Per germline, CDR1 LNHDA and CDR2 SQIVND (reference sequence). The entire variable domain, with the rest obtained from reference TRBV19 and TRBJ1-3, is as follows: DGGITQSPKYLFRKEGQNVTLSCEQNLNHDAMYWYRQDPGQGLRLIYYSQIVNDFQKGDIAEGYSVSREKKESFPLTVTSAQKNPTAFYLCASSLPGQGAGNTIYFGEGSWLTVV.

DNA for the CDR3: TGTGCCAGTAGTATAAATGTGACAGGGGTGAGGGGAACCTACGCAAATCAGCCCCAGCATTTT. Translated: CASSINVTGVRGTYANQPQHF. The chain employs TRBV19 and TRBJ1-5, with 8 nucleotides matching TRBD1. From germline, CDR1 is LNHDA and CDR2 SQIVND (reference sequence). The CDR3 consists of 21 residues. V lost 2 bases, J lost 4 bases, and 22 bases stayed unmatched.

The DNA for the CDR3 is TGTGCCAGCAGCCCCCATCTCGGGAACACTGAAGCTTTCTTT. The encoded protein is CASSPHLGNTEAFF. This sequence joins TRBV9 and TRBJ1-1; no clear D. V lost 4 bases and J lost 1, with 11 bases in between. The germline V gene has CDR1 SGDLS and CDR2 YYNGEE. The CDR3 is made up of 14 amino acids.

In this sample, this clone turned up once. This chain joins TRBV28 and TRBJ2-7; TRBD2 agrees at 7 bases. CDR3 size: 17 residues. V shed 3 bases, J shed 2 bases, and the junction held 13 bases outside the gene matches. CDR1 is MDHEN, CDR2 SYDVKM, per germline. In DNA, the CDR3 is TGTGCCAGCAGTTTTTCCCACATAAGGCGGGAGACCTACGAGCAGTACTTC. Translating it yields CASSFSHIRRETYEQYF.

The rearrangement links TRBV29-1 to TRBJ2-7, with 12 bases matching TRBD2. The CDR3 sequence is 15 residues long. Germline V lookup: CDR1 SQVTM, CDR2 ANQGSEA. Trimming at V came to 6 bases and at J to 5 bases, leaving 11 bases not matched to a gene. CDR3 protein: CSVAGLAGGHHEQYF. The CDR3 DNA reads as TGCAGCGTCGCTGGCCTAGCGGGGGGGCATCACGAGCAGTACTTC.

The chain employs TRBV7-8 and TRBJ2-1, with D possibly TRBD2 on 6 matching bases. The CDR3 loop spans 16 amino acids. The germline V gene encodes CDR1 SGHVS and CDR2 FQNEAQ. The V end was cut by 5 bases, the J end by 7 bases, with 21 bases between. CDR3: CASSPQRLDRRNEQFF. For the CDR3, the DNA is TGTGCCAGCAGCCCCCAACGACTAGATCGTCGGAATGAGCAGTTCTTC.

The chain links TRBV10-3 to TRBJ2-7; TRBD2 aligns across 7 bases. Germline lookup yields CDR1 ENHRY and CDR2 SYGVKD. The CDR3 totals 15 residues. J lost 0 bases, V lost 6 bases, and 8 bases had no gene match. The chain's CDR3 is CAISQTGTISYEQYF. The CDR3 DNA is TGTGCCATCAGCCAGACCGGGACTATCTCCTACGAGCAGTACTTC.

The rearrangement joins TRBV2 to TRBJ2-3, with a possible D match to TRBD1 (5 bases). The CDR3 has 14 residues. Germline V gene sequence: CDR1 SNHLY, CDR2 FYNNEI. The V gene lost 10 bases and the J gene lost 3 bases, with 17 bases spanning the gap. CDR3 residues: CATGGETDTDTQYF. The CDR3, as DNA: TGTGCCACCGGTGGTGAGACAGATACAGATACGCAGTATTTT.